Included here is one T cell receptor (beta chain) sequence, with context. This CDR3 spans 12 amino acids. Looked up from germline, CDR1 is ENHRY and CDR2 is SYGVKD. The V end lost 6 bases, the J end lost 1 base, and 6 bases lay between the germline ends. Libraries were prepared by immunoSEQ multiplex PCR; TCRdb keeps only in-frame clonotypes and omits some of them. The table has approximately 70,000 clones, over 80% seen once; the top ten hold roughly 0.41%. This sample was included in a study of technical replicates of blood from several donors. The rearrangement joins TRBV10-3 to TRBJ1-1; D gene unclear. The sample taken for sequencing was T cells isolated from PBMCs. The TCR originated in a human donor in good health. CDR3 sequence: CAIRPENTEAFF. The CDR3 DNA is TGTGCCATCAGGCCAGAGAACACTGAAGCTTTCTTT.